This T cell receptor (beta chain) was captured by sequencing in a study of cytomegalovirus exposure and HLA in healthy donors. The PCR made use of 60 Vbeta and 13 Jbeta primers. Repertoires were generated with immunoSEQ multiplex PCR, while TCRdb's copy carries only in-frame clones and drops some. Counted here are under 200,000 clones, approximately 74% occurring once; the ten biggest clones make up 2.8%. The clonotype comes from a woman aged 25 to 39 in good health and CMV-seronegative. Sequenced sample: PBMCs.

The CDR3 protein is CASSVDREGYTF. CDR3 bases: TGTGCCAGCAGCGTCGACAGGGAAGGCTACACCTTC. This chain uses TRBV14 with TRBJ1-2, with 7 bases fitting TRBD1. The germline CDR1 and CDR2 sequences are SGHDN and FVKESK. The CDR3 loop spans 12 amino acids. With 5 bases clipped from V and 8 bases from J, the junction kept 5 bases outside the gene matches.